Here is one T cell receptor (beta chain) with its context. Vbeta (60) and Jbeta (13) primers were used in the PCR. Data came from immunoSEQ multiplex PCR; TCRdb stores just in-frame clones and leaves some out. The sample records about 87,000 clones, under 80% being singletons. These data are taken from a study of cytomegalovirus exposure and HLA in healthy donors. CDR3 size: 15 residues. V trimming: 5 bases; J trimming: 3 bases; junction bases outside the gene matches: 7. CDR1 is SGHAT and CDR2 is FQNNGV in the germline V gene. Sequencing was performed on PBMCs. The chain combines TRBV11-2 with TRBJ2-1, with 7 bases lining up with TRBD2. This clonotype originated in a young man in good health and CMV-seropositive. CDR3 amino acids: CASSPLAADYNEQFF. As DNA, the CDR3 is TGTGCCAGCAGCCCTCTAGCGGCAGACTACAATGAGCAGTTCTTC.